This T cell receptor beta chain was captured by sequencing in a study of PD-L1 blockade in urothelial cancer. Trimming stripped 6 bases from V and 12 bases from J, with 15 bases between. Germline CDR1 DFQATT, CDR2 SNEGSKA (reference sequence). This CDR3 region has 11 residues. Stated time point: pretreatment peripheral blood. A total of 1 to 8 samples per patient were collected pretreatment and on-treatment. Profiled with immunoSEQ multiplex PCR; TCRdb holds only in-frame clones, not every one. The data contain approximately 90,000 clones, roughly 89% of them seen just once; the ten biggest clones take up approximately 2.1%.

The chain employs TRBV20-1 and TRBJ2-1; D is ambiguous. Sample: PBMCs, taken around atezolizumab (anti-PD-L1) treatment. The TCR sequence derives from a man aged 55 to 70 with urothelial cancer. The CDR3 sequence is CSASWATRQFF. The CDR3 DNA reads TGCAGTGCATCCTGGGCGACGCGGCAGTTCTTC.